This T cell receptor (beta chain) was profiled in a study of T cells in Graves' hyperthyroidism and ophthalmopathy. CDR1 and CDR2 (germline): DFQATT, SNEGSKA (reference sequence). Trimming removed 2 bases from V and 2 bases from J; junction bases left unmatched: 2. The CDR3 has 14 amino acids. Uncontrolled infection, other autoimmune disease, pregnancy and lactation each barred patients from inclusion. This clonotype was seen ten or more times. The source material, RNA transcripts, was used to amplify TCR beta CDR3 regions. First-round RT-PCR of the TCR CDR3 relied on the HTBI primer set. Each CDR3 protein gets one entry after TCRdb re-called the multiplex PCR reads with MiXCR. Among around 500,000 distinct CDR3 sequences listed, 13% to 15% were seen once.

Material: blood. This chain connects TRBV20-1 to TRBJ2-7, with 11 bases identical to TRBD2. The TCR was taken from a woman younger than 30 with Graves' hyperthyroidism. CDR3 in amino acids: CSARLAGGPYEQYF. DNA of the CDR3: TGCAGTGCTAGACTAGCGGGAGGACCCTACGAGCAGTACTTC.